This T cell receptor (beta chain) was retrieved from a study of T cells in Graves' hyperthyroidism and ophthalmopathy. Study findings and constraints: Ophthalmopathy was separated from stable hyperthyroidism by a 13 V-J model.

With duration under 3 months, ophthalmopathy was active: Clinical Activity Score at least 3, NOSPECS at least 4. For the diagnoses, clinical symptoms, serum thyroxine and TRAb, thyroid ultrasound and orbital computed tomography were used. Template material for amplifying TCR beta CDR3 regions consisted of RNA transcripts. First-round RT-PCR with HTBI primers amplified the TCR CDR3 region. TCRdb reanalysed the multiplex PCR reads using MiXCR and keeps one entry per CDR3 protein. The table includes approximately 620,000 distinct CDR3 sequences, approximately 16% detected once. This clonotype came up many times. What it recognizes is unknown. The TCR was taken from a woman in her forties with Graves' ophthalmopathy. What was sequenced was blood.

Here the CDR3 DNA reads TGTGCCTGGAGCGGCCGACAGGCGGACAATCAGCCCCAGCATTTT. Its protein is CAWSGRQADNQPQHF. This chain joins TRBV30 and TRBJ1-5; a weak D match, TRBD1 (6 bases). Germline V CDR1 and CDR2: GTSNPN, SVGIG (reference sequence). Between the trimmed V and J ends, which lost 3 bases and 3 bases, there was a span of 15 bases. The CDR3 is 15 amino acids.